This TCR beta chain was captured by sequencing in a study of CD8+CD57+ T cells in acquired aplastic anemia (dated by TCRdb to 2016 to 2018). Turning to the overall study: Extracted DNA from sorted CD4+ and CD8+ cells averaged around 3.4 ug, ranging from roughly 0.17 to 30 ug. CD8+CD57+ expansion was defined as a frequency above the mean frequency observed in healthy subjects.

Profiling of TCR beta VDJ combinations and CDR3 sequences used genomic DNA as the template. An Illumina HiSeq 2000 was used for TCR repertoire sequencing. The paper's data handling went like this. Repertoire assessment relied on Simpson's diversity index, CDR3 size and DJ length profiles, and TRBV/TRBJ rearrangement plots. The immunodominant clone was defined as the most abundant DNA sequence in deep sequencing data. CDR3 amino acid sequences were screened for sharing across subjects and compared with published repertoires and the VDJdb database. The public sequencing data were trimmed at Q25 with fastp and processed into clonotypes with MiXCR by TCRdb, which kept only in-frame beta chains. Every entry covers one CDR3 protein and lists the most common genes and DNA from its rows. None of the V and J calls come from the authors' own analysis; TCRdb made them. This sample gives around 170,000 distinct CDR3 sequences in total; around 47% of them show up just once. The top ten clones comprise about 2.9% of the sample.

Results the study describes overall, beyond this receptor: CD8+ Simpson's diversity did not differ significantly between patients and healthy controls (P=0.060). Although under 35 CD8+ CDR3 sequences were shared by patients and controls, these sequences appeared highly expressed in patients and within the immunodominant clones of patients.

The CDR3, cysteine through phenylalanine, is 12 amino acids long. CDR3 DNA is the only sequence kept; it has 36 bases, read in frame from the first base. CDR1 is given as WSHSY and CDR2 as SAAADI, both from the germline V gene. The V and J ends are trimmed by 8 bases and 2 bases, leaving 9 bases between them. The patients picked for sequencing were ones in whom flow cytometry had shown an expansion of CD8+CD57+ cells. Every patient had severe acquired aplastic anemia, diagnosed using the International Study of Aplastic Anemia and Agranulocytosis and Camitta criteria. No patient had received any therapy when blood was sampled. In this study, sorted CD4+ and CD8+ T cells from the blood of healthy subjects and of severe aplastic anemia patients had their TCR repertoires deep-sequenced. Patients were enrolled under clinicaltrials.gov protocols 00001620, 01623167, 00001397, 00071045, 00081523 and 00961064 in the USA. Ficoll-Paque density gradient centrifugation was used to isolate peripheral blood mononuclear cells. Before DNA extraction, CD4+ and CD8+ T cells were sorted by FACS or by magnetic beads.

This clonotype was seen a handful of times. Its cognate antigen has yet to be identified. Base qualities were left out, and no much larger clone turns up one base away. Here the chain combines TRBV10-2 and TRBJ1-1; the D gene is unclear. Source material: sorted CD4+, CD8+, or CD8+CD57+ T cells (not recorded which) from PBMCs. The TCR comes from a human donor with aplastic anemia. The nucleotide sequence is given as TGCGCCAGCCGCCGACCTAACACTGAAGCTTTCTTT. Its protein product is CASRRPNTEAFF.